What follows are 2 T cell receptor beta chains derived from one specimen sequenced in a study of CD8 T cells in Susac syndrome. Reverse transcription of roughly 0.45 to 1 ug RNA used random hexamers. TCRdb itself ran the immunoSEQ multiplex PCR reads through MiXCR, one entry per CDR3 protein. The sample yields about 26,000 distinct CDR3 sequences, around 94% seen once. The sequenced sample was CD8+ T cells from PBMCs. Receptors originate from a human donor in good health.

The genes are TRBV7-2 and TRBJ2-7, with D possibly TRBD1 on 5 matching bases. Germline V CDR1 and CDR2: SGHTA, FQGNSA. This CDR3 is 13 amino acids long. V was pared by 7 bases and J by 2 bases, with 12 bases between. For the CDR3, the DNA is TGTGCCAGCACCCCAGGGATCACCTACGAGCAGTACTTC. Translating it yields CASTPGITYEQYF.

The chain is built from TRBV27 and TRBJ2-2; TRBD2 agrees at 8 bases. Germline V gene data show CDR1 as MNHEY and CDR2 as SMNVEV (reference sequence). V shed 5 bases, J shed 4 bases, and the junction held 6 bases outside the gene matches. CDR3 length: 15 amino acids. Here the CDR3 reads CASSTPGGGTGELFF. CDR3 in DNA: TGTGCCAGCAGTACTCCGGGAGGGGGCACCGGGGAGCTGTTTTTT.